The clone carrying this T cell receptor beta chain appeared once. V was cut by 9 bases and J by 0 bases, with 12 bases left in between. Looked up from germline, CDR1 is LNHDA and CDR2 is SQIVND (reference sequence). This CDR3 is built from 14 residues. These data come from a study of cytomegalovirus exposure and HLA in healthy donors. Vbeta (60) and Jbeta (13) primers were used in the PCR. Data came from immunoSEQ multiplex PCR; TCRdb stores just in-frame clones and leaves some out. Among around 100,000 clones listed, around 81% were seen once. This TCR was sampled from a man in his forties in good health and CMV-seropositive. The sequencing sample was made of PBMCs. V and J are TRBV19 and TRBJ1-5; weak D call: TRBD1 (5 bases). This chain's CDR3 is CASAPGPSNQPQHF. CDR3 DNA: TGTGCCAGCGCCCCAGGGCCTAGCAATCAGCCCCAGCATTTT.